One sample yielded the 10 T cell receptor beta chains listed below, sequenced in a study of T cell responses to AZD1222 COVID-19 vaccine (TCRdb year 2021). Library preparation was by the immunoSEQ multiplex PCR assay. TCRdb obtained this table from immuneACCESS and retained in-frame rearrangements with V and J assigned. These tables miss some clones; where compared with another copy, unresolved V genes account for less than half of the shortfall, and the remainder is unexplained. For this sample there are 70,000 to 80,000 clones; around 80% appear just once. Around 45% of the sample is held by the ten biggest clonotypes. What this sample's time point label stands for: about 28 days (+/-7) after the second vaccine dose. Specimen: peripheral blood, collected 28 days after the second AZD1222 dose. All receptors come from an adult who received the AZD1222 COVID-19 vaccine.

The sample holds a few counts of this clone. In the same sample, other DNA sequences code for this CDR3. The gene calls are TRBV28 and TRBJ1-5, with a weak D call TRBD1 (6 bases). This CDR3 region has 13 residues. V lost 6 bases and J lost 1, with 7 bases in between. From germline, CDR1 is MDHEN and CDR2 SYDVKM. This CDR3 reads CASRGGSNQPQHF. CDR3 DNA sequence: TGTGCCAGCAGGGGGGGCAGCAATCAGCCCCAGCATTTT.

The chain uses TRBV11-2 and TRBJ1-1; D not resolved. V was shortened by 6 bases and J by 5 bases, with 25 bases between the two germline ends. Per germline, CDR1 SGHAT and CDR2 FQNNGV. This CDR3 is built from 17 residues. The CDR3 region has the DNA TGTGCCAGCAGAGCTGGGTCGGGCCGCACCCTCGGGACTGAAGCTTTCTTT. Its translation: CASRAGSGRTLGTEAFF.

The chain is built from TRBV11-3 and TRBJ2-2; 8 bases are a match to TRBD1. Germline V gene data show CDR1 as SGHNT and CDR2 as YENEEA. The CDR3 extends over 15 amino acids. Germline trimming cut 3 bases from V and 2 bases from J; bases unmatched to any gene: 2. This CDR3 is CASSLGQANTGELFF. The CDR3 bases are TGTGCCAGCAGCTTGGGACAGGCCAACACCGGGGAGCTGTTTTTT.

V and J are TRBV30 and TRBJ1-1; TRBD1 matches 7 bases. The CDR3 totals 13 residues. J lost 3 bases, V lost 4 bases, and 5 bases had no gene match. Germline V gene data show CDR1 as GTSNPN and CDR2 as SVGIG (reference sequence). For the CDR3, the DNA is TGTGCCTGGACCAGGGACAGCGACACTGAAGCTTTCTTT. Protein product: CAWTRDSDTEAFF.

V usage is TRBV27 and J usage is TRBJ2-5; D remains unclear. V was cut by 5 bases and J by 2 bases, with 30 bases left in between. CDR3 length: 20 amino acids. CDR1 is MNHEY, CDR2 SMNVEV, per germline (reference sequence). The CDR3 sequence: CASSPTTSLDPREIQETQYF. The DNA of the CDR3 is TGTGCCAGCAGTCCAACGACATCTTTAGACCCTAGGGAAATTCAAGAGACCCAGTACTTC.

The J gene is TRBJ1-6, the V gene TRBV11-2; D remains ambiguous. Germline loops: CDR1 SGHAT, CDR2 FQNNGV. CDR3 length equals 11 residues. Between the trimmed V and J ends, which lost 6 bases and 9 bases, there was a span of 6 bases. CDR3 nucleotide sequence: TGTGCCAGCAGTCAGAGTTCACCCCTCCACTTT. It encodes CASSQSSPLHF.

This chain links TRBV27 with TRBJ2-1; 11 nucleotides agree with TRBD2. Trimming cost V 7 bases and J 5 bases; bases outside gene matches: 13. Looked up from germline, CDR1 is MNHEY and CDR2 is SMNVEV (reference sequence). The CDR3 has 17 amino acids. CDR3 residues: CASMTLAGGGGDNEQFF. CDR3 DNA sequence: TGTGCCAGCATGACTCTAGCGGGAGGCGGTGGGGACAATGAGCAGTTCTTC.

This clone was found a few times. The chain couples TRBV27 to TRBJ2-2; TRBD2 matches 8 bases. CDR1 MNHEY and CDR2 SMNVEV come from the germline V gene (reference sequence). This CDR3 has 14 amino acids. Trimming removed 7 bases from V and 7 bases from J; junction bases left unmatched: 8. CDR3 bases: TGTGCCAGCACCGGGACTAGAGGTTTCGGGGAGCTGTTTTTT. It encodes CASTGTRGFGELFF.

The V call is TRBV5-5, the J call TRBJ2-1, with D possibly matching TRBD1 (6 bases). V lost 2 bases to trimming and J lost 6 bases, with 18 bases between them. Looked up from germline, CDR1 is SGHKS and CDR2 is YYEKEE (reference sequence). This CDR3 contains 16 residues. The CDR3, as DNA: TGTGCCAGCAGCTTCCCATGGGCCGGCAGGGGCAATGAGCAGTTCTTC. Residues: CASSFPWAGRGNEQFF.

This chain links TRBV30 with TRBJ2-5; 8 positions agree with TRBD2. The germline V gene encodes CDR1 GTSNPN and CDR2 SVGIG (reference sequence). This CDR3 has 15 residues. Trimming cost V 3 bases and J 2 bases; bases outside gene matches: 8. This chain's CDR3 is CAWRVGAGVQETQYF. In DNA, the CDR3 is TGTGCCTGGAGGGTTGGAGCGGGGGTTCAAGAGACCCAGTACTTC.